This T cell receptor (beta chain) comes out of a study of cytomegalovirus exposure and HLA in healthy donors. A word on this clone: Its antigen is unidentified.

The PCR used 60 Vbeta and 13 Jbeta primers. The repertoire was sequenced with immunoSEQ multiplex PCR; TCRdb's copy has only in-frame clones and lacks some. This table has 130,000 to 150,000 clones, 73% appearing once. Germline trimming cut 3 bases from V and 7 bases from J; bases unmatched to any gene: 8. This CDR3 comprises 15 residues. Per germline, CDR1 ENHRY and CDR2 SYGVKD. Overall study findings and caveats: Cytomegalovirus-associated status was assigned to 164 TCR beta chains. Being productive about 87% or about 30% of the time was typical of most TCR beta V segments in an earlier analysis.

The sequence derives from a woman aged 40 to 50 in good health and CMV-seronegative. The gene calls are TRBV10-3 and TRBJ2-3; the match to TRBD2 covers 9 bases. The source material was PBMCs. The CDR3 DNA follows: TGTGCCATCAGTGAATTCTCGACTAGCGGAAATACGCAGTATTTT. It codes for CAISEFSTSGNTQYF.